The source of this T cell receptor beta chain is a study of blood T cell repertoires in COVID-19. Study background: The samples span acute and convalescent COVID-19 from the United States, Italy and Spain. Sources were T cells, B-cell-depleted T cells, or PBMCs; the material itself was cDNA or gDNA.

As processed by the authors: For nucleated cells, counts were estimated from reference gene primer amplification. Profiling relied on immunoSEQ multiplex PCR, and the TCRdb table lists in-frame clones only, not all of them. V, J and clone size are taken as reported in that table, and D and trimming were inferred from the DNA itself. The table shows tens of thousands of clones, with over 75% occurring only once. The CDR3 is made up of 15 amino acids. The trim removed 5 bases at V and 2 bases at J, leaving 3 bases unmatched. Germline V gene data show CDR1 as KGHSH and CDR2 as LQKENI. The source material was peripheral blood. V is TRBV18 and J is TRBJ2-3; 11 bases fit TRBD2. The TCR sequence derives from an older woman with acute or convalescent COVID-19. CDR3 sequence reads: CASSSGLAATDTQYF. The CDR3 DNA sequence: TGTGCCAGCTCATCGGGACTAGCGGCCACAGATACGCAGTATTTT.